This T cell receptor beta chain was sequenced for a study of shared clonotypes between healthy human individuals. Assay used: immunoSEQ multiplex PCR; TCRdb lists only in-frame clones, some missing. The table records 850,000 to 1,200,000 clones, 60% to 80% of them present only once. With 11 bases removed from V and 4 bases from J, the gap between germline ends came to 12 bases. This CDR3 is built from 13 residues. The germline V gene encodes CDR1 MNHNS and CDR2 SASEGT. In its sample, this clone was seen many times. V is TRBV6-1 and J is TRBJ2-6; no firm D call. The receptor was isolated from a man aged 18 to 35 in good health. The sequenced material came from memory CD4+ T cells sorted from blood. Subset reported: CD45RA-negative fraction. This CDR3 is CAVGVMGANVLTF. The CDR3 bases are TGTGCCGTTGGCGTGATGGGGGCCAACGTCCTGACTTTC.